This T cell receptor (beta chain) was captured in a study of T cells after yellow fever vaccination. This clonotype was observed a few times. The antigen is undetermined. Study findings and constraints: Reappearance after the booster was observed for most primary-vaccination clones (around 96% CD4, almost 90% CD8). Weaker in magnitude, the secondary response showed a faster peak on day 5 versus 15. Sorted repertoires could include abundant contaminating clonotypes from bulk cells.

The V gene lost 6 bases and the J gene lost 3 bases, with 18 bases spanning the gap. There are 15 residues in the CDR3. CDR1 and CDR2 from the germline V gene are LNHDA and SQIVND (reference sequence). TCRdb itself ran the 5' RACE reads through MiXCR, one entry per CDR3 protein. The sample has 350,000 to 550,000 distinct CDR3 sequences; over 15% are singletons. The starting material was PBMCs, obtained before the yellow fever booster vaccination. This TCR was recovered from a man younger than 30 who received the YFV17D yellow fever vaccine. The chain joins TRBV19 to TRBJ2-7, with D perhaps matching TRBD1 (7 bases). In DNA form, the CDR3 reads TGTGCCAGTAGGCCCGGGAGTCAGGGGGACTACGAGCAGTACTTC. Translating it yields CASRPGSQGDYEQYF.